The 21 T cell receptor beta chains in this list originate from one sample, sequenced in a study of blood T cells in healthy people across ages. The authors ran a second PCR of about 7 to 11 cycles using a sample-barcoded 5' primer and a J-beta primer mix. Each CDR3 protein gets one entry after TCRdb re-called the 5' RACE reads with MiXCR. The sample holds about 1.4 million distinct CDR3 sequences, 55% to 75% seen once. Sequences were obtained from blood. These receptors were collected from a man between 18 and 35 years old in good health.

The CDR3 nucleotides are TGTGCCAGCAGCTTAATAGCGGACTACGAGCAGTACTTC. It translates to CASSLIADYEQYF. This sequence joins TRBV7-2 and TRBJ2-7, with a possible D match to TRBD2 (6 bases). Trimming cost V 2 bases and J 3 bases, with 8 bases left between them. Germline loops: CDR1 SGHTA, CDR2 FQGNSA. This CDR3 spans 13 amino acids.

The CDR3 protein is CASSLLTSPTSPLHF. DNA for the CDR3: TGTGCCAGCAGTTTATTGACGAGTCCAACTTCACCCCTCCACTTT. The chain has TRBV27 and TRBJ1-6; D is unresolved. The germline V gene has CDR1 MNHEY and CDR2 SMNVEV (reference sequence). There are 15 residues in the CDR3. Trimming removed 1 base from V and 9 bases from J, with 13 bases in between.

The chain is built from TRBV25-1 and TRBJ2-7; 9 bases align to TRBD1. V trimming: 3 bases; J trimming: 4 bases; junction bases outside the gene matches: 4. The CDR3 totals 14 residues. CDR1 and CDR2 (germline): MGHDK, SYGVNS. CDR3 region: CASSEPGQGYEQYF. The CDR3, as DNA: TGTGCCAGCAGTGAGCCGGGACAGGGTTACGAGCAGTACTTC.

The table lists this clonotype with a few counts. The chain employs TRBV5-1 and TRBJ2-5, with D tentatively TRBD1 (6 bases). The V gene's germline CDR1 is SGHRS and CDR2 YFSETQ. Trimming took off 0 bases at V and 3 bases at J, with 18 bases between the two ends. The CDR3 loop spans 17 amino acids. The CDR3 here is CASSLAVLSGQKETQYF. CDR3 bases: TGCGCCAGCAGCTTGGCCGTCCTGTCGGGACAAAAAGAGACCCAGTACTTC. Drawing the rest from reference TRBV5-1 and TRBJ2-5, the complete variable domain is KAGVTQTPRYLIKTRGQQVTLSCSPISGHRSVSWYQQTPGQGLQFLFEYFSETQRNKGNFPGRFSGRQFSNSRSEMNVSTLELGDSALYLCASSLAVLSGQKETQYFGPGTRLLVL.

This clonotype turned up a few times. The chain carries TRBV10-3 and TRBJ2-5, with TRBD1 matching over 8 bases. V lost 10 bases to trimming and J lost 5 bases; unmatched junction nucleotides: 6. The CDR3 is 12 residues long. Germline CDR1 reads ENHRY; CDR2 reads SYGVKD. CDR3 sequence: CATRGQEETQYF. As DNA, the CDR3 is TGTGCCACCAGGGGACAGGAGGAGACCCAGTACTTC.

The chain uses TRBV2 and TRBJ1-6, with D perhaps matching TRBD1 (6 bases). This CDR3 has 15 residues. Trimming removed 8 bases at V and 0 bases at J, with 11 bases between. The germline CDR1 and CDR2 sequences are SNHLY and FYNNEI. CDR3 in DNA: TGTGCCAGCGGGGGCGGGAGCTCCTATAATTCACCCCTCCACTTT. Translating it yields CASGGGSSYNSPLHF.

The rearrangement joins TRBV6-2 or TRBV6-3 to TRBJ2-5, with 7 bases that match TRBD2. The CDR3 sequence is 18 residues long. The germline V gene has CDR1 MNHEY and CDR2 SVGEGT. Trimming at V came to 0 bases and at J to 2 bases, leaving 12 bases not matched to a gene. This chain's CDR3 is CASSYSNWWERGQETQYF. The CDR3 DNA is TGTGCCAGCAGTTACTCGAATTGGTGGGAGCGGGGTCAAGAGACCCAGTACTTC.

V is TRBV6-5 and J is TRBJ2-1; D is unclear. The V end lost 10 bases, the J end lost 9 bases, and 16 bases lay between the germline ends. Germline V gives CDR1 MNHEY, CDR2 SVGAGI. The CDR3 is made up of 12 amino acids. CDR3 protein: CATRYGSGEQFF. In nucleotides, the CDR3 is TGTGCCACCAGATACGGTTCTGGTGAGCAGTTCTTC.

The chain links TRBV4-3 to TRBJ2-3; D unclear. Deletions cut 0 bases from V and 2 bases from J, with 6 bases between. This CDR3 has 14 residues. The V gene's germline CDR1 is LGHNA and CDR2 YSLEER. The CDR3 DNA reads as TGCGCCAGCAGCCAAGATATCGACACAGATACGCAGTATTTT. Amino acid sequence: CASSQDIDTDTQYF.

The gene calls are TRBV6-2 or TRBV6-3 and TRBJ1-1; 7 positions agree with TRBD1. In germline, CDR1 is MNHEY, CDR2 SVGEGT. Unmatched junction bases numbered 6, after V lost 0 bases and J lost 5 bases. This CDR3 has 15 amino acids. The chain's CDR3 is CASSYSAQGETEAFF. CDR3 coding DNA: TGTGCCAGCAGTTACTCGGCGCAGGGGGAAACTGAAGCTTTCTTT.

The chain is built from TRBV4-1 and TRBJ1-1; D is unclear. Germline V lookup: CDR1 MGHRA, CDR2 YSYEKL. The CDR3 extends over 15 amino acids. Trimming stripped 1 base from V and 2 bases from J, with 11 bases between. CDR3 sequence: CASSQGVGRNTEAFF. The CDR3 nucleotides read TGCGCCAGCAGCCAAGGGGTAGGGCGTAACACTGAAGCTTTCTTT.

The V call is TRBV29-1, the J call TRBJ2-5, with D perhaps TRBD1 (6 bases). The J call may be incorrect, as the DNA end agrees better with TRBJ2-7. The V gene's germline CDR1 is SQVTM and CDR2 ANQGSEA. CDR3 size: 14 residues. The CDR3 DNA reads TGCAGCGTCGCCAAGGGAACAGGGTCCTACGAGCAGTACTTC. The encoded protein is CSVAKGTGSYEQYF.

In this sample, this clonotype turned up a few times. This chain uses TRBV7-2 with TRBJ2-3; 12 positions match TRBD2. V gave up 1 base and J gave up 4 bases; unmatched junction bases: 6. CDR1 is SGHTA and CDR2 is FQGNSA in the germline V gene. This CDR3 region has 17 residues. In DNA, the CDR3 is TGTGCCAGCAGCTTAGTTGGGCTAGCGGGGGGGGCAGATACGCAGTATTTT. This translates into CASSLVGLAGGADTQYF.

V is TRBV7-7 and J is TRBJ2-3; D gene unclear. V dropped 5 bases and J dropped 0 bases, with 12 bases sitting between them. In germline, CDR1 is SSHAT, CDR2 FNYEAQ (reference sequence). The CDR3 is 15 residues long. The chain's CDR3 is CASSISGLSTDTQYF. In DNA form, the CDR3 reads TGTGCCAGCAGCATCTCTGGATTAAGCACAGATACGCAGTATTTT.

This clonotype was picked up a small number of times. The chain employs TRBV6-6 and TRBJ1-2; weak D call: TRBD1 (5 bases). V was pared by 5 bases and J by 2 bases, with 21 bases between. The CDR3 spans 17 residues. Germline loops: CDR1 MNHNY, CDR2 SVGAGI (reference sequence). The chain's CDR3 is CASSSPAVEGLNYGYTF. The DNA of the CDR3 is TGTGCCAGCAGTAGCCCTGCCGTGGAGGGGCTCAACTATGGCTACACCTTC.

The rearrangement uses TRBV5-6 and TRBJ2-3; 7 bases fit TRBD1. Germline V gene lookup returns CDR1 SGHDT and CDR2 YYEEEE. This CDR3 has 16 residues. V shed 0 bases and J 4 bases; nucleotides not matched to a gene: 8. CDR3 DNA sequence: TGTGCCAGCAGCTTGGTTGTGACAGGGCTTCCAGATACGCAGTATTTT. This sequence encodes CASSLVVTGLPDTQYF. Together with reference TRBV5-6 and TRBJ2-3, the CDR3 gives the full variable domain: DAGVTQSPTHLIKTRGQQVTLRCSPKSGHDTVSWYQQALGQGPQFIFQYYEEEERQRGNFPDRFSGHQFPNYSSELNVNALLLGDSALYLCASSLVVTGLPDTQYFGPGTRLTVL.

This clonotype was picked up a small number of times. V is TRBV6-5 and J is TRBJ1-5; the D gene is possibly TRBD1 (6 bases). CDR3 length equals 14 residues. CDR1 is MNHEY and CDR2 is SVGAGI in the germline V gene. Between the trimmed V and J ends, which lost 2 bases and 4 bases, there was a span of 9 bases. CDR3 bases: TGTGCCAGCAGTTACGGCAGGGGAAATCAGCCCCAGCATTTT. It is translated as CASSYGRGNQPQHF.

This clonotype was found a few times. V gene TRBV9 combines with J gene TRBJ2-7; D is perhaps TRBD1 (7 bases). V lost 0 bases and J lost 7, with 17 bases in between. This CDR3 has 15 residues. Germline V lookup: CDR1 SGDLS, CDR2 YYNGEE. The CDR3 reads CASSVAGGGYNEQYF. The CDR3 region has the DNA TGTGCCAGCAGCGTAGCAGGGGGAGGTTACAATGAGCAGTACTTC.

V gene TRBV20-1 combines with J gene TRBJ2-1, with 8 positions matching TRBD2. V was clipped by 1 base and J by 6 bases; unmatched bases: 5. The CDR3 loop spans 14 amino acids. Germline-derived CDR1 and CDR2 are DFQATT and SNEGSKA (reference sequence). The CDR3 here is CSARGSGSLNEQFF. The CDR3 DNA is TGCAGTGCTAGAGGAAGCGGGAGTCTCAATGAGCAGTTCTTC.

This clonotype occurred a few times. The J gene is TRBJ2-1, the V gene TRBV12-3 or TRBV12-4; tentatively, D is TRBD2 (6 bases). The CDR3 has 16 amino acids. The V end was cut by 4 bases, the J end by 0 bases, with 13 bases between. DNA for the CDR3: TGTGCCAGCAGTTCGGAGGGCAGTAGCTCCTACAATGAGCAGTTCTTC. As protein: CASSSEGSSSYNEQFF.

V gene TRBV7-9 combines with J gene TRBJ2-5; no clear D gene. The J call may be in error: the DNA end matches TRBJ2-7 better. CDR3 length: 13 residues. Germline CDR1 is SEHNR and CDR2 is FQNEAQ (reference sequence). The CDR3 sequence is CASSLGKGFEQYF. The CDR3 nucleotides are TGTGCCAGCAGCTTAGGGAAGGGTTTCGAGCAGTACTTC.